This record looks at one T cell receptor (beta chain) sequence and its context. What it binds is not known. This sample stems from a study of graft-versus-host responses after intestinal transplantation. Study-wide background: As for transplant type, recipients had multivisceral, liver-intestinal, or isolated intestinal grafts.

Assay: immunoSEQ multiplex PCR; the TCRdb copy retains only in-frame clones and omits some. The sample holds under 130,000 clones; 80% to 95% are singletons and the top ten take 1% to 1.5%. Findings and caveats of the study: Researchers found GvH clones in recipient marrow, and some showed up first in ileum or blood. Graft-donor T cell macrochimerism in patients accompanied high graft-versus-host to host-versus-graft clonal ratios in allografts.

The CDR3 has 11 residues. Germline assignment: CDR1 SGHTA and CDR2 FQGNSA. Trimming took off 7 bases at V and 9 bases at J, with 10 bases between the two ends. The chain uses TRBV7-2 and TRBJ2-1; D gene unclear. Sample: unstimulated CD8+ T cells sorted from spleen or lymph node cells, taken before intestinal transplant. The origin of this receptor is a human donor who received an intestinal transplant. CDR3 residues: CASTIVGEQFF. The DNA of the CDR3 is TGTGCCAGCACCATTGTTGGTGAGCAGTTCTTC.